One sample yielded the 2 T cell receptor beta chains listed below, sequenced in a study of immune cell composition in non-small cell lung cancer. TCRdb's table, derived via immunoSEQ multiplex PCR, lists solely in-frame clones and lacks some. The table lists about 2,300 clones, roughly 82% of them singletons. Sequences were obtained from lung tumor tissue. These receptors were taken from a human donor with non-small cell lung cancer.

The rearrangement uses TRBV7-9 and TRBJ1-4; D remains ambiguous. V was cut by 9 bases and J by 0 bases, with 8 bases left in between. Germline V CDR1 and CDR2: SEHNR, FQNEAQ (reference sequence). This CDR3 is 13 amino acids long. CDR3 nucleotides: TGTGCCAGTCTATCTGCAACTAATGAAAAACTGTTTTTT. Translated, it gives CASLSATNEKLFF.

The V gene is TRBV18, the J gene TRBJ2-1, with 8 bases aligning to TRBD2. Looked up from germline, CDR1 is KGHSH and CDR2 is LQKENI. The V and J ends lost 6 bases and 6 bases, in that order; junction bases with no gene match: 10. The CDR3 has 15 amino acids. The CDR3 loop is CASSPQAGVPNEQFF. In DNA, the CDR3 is TGTGCCAGCTCCCCCCAAGCGGGAGTGCCCAATGAGCAGTTCTTC.